This entry is about one T cell receptor (beta chain). Its antigen is undetermined. From germline, CDR1 is ENHRY and CDR2 SYGVKD. V was trimmed by 5 bases and J by 5 bases, leaving 12 bases between them. This CDR3 has 13 residues. This specimen belongs to a study of shared clonotypes between healthy human individuals. Findings of the study overall: When compared with the clonotypes that were shared by all four sorted-subset donors, the non-shared clonotypes turned out to have lower generation probabilities.

Deep was the level used in running the assay. Investigators spread the genomic DNA of each subset evenly over several immunoSEQ plates. Measured with immunoSEQ multiplex PCR; TCRdb has only the in-frame clones, and not every one. The data show 1.5 million to 1.9 million clones, 95% to 99% seen once. This receptor was taken from a man aged 25 to 40 in good health. This chain joins TRBV10-3 and TRBJ1-2, with a weak D call TRBD1 (6 bases). Sequenced material: naive CD4+ T cells sorted from blood. Indicated subset: CD45RA+ positively selected. The CDR3 nucleotides read TGTGCCATCAGTTCTAACAGGGCTTATGGCTACACCTTC. Protein: CAISSNRAYGYTF.